Sequencing of this TCR beta chain was carried out in a study of neoadjuvant anti-PD-1 for oral cavity cancer. Regarding this clone: No antigen is known for it.

Profiling relied on immunoSEQ multiplex PCR, and the TCRdb table lists in-frame clones only, not all of them. Among around 7,500 clones listed, approximately 62% were seen once. Time point noted: after neoadjuvant nivolumab, at surgical resection. Cohort: HPV-negative, locally advanced oral cavity squamous cell carcinoma patients. No culture or expansion preceded analysis of these blood cells. Study conclusions and caveats: Each response group had just a few patients in TCR analyses. Treg/Th17 ratio rose with pretreatment blood and fell with post-treatment tumor TCRbeta clonality.

The CDR3 has 16 residues. Trimming removed 3 bases from V and 1 base from J, with 14 bases in between. The germline CDR1 and CDR2 sequences are SGHDT and YYEEEE. Material: PBMCs, obtained after nivolumab (anti-PD-1) treatment. The rearrangement links TRBV5-6 to TRBJ1-5; a possible D gene is TRBD1 (5 bases). This TCR came from a person between 35 and 79 years old with oral cavity squamous cell carcinoma. The CDR3 loop reads CASSSRQSGSNQPQHF. The CDR3 bases are TGTGCCAGCAGCTCCAGACAGAGCGGCAGCAATCAGCCCCAGCATTTT.